The rows below give T cell receptor beta chains drawn from one sample of a study of T cells after posttransplantation cyclophosphamide. Here immunoSEQ multiplex PCR was the method, and the copy in TCRdb shows in-frame clones only, minus some. The sample includes about 32,000 clones, around nine tenths of them seen just once. Sequencing was performed on naive CD4+ T cells sorted from blood. These receptor sequences come from a man aged 25-40 years in good health and a related stem cell transplant donor. Each CDR3 is given with its conserved first and last residue. D genes are given only for firm matches. Clone size is shown for a subset of rows, as once, few, many or a class of expanded clone.

j_gene	v_gene	abundance	d_gene	CDR3nt	CDR3aa
TRBJ2-3	TRBV28	NA	TRBD2	TGTGCCAGTACCCCTAGCGGGGGGCCCCGCACAGATACGCAGTATTTT	CASTPSGGPRTDTQYF
TRBJ1-5	TRBV6-5	NA	NA	TGTGCCAGCAGTCTCGGGATTAAGGACCAGCCCCAGCATTTT	CASSLGIKDQPQHF
TRBJ2-1	TRBV5-4	NA	TRBD2	TGTGCCAGCAGCTTGGGCGGGGGGCAGAGCTCCTACAATGAGCAGTTCTTC	CASSLGGGQSSYNEQFF
TRBJ2-1	TRBV5-3	NA	TRBD2	TGTGCCAGAAGCTTCGAGACTAGCGGGGGACCCTACAATGAGCAGTTCTTC	CARSFETSGGPYNEQFF
TRBJ1-2	TRBV28	NA	NA	TGTGCCAGCAGCTCTTTGGGCTGGAGGAGCTATGGCTACACCTTC	CASSSLGWRSYGYTF
TRBJ2-5	TRBV19	NA	NA	TGTGCCAGTACCTTAGGGGGGGCCAGCCAAGAGACCCAGTACTTC	CASTLGGASQETQYF
TRBJ1-4	TRBV5-1	NA	TRBD1	TGCGCCAGCAGCTTGGACAGGGGGGGTGAAAAACTGTTTTTT	CASSLDRGGEKLFF
TRBJ2-5	TRBV4-2	once	NA	TGTGCCAGCAGCCAAGACCCGGGTTTGGAGACCCAGTACTTC	CASSQDPGLETQYF
TRBJ2-1	TRBV19	NA	TRBD1	TGTGCCAGTAGTAAGGACAGGGCGCGATACAATGAGCAGTTCTTC	CASSKDRARYNEQFF
TRBJ1-2	TRBV2	NA	NA	TGTGCCAGCAGTGAAACCCCCGGGAGAGCTAACTATGGCTACACCTTC	CASSETPGRANYGYTF
TRBJ1-5	TRBV7-2	NA	TRBD1	TGTGCCAGCAGCCGGAACAGGGGTCAGCCCCAGCATTTT	CASSRNRGQPQHF
TRBJ1-4	TRBV5-1	NA	NA	TGCGCCAGCAGCGAGACAGCAACTAATGAAAAACTGTCTTTT	CASSETATNEKLSF
TRBJ2-1	TRBV11-3	NA	TRBD2	TGTGCCAGCAGCCCCGGGCGGGGGGTAGGGAATGAGCAGTTCTTC	CASSPGRGVGNEQFF
TRBJ2-3	TRBV5-1	NA	TRBD2	TGCGCCAGCAGCCTCTGGACTAGCGGTTCCACAGATACGCAGTATTTT	CASSLWTSGSTDTQYF
TRBJ2-3	TRBV12-5	NA	NA	TGTGCTAGTGGACCTAGGGGGTCGGGAACAGATACGCAGTATTTT	CASGPRGSGTDTQYF
TRBJ2-7	TRBV2	few	NA	TGTGCCAGCAGTGTCGGGGGGCGGGTCGGCTCCTACGAGCAGTACTTC	CASSVGGRVGSYEQYF
TRBJ2-7	TRBV18	NA	NA	TGTGCCAGCTCACCGTTACAGGGCAACGAGCAGTACTTC	CASSPLQGNEQYF
TRBJ2-5	TRBV29-1	NA	TRBD1	TGCAGCGTTGAAATTAGGGGGCGCTTGGAGACCCAGTACTTC	CSVEIRGRLETQYF
TRBJ2-7	TRBV5-1	NA	TRBD1	TGCGCCAGCAGCTCGGCCGGGACAGGAATCTACGAGCAGTACTTC	CASSSAGTGIYEQYF
TRBJ1-6	TRBV7-8	NA	NA	TGTGCCAGCAGCTTAGGACCCAGGGGAAATTCACCCCTCCACTTT	CASSLGPRGNSPLHF
TRBJ1-1	TRBV9	NA	NA	TGTGCCAGCAGCCCCTACTTCCGGGTCCTCACTGAAGCTTTCTTT	CASSPYFRVLTEAFF
TRBJ1-1	TRBV6-6	NA	TRBD1	TGTGCCAGCAGTCTACAGGGGGCAGGCACTGAAGCTTTCTTT	CASSLQGAGTEAFF
TRBJ2-7	TRBV4-3	NA	TRBD2	TGCGCCAGCAGCCGGACTAGCGGGTCCTACGAGCAGTACTTC	CASSRTSGSYEQYF
TRBJ2-1	TRBV10-3	few	TRBD1	TGTGCCATCGGGGGGACAGGGGGTAGCGATGAGCAGTTCTTC	CAIGGTGGSDEQFF
TRBJ2-7	TRBV27	once	NA	TGTGCCAGCAGTTTAAATGGCCCCTCCTACGAGCAGTACTTC	CASSLNGPSYEQYF
TRBJ2-1	TRBV2	NA	NA	TGTGCCAGCAGTGAACGGAGGGGGGGCTGGTACAATGAGCAGTTCTTC	CASSERRGGWYNEQFF
TRBJ2-5	TRBV4-2	NA	TRBD2	TGTGCCAGCACCCCGGGACTAGCGTCTCAGGGGGAGACCCAGTACTTC	CASTPGLASQGETQYF
TRBJ1-2	TRBV9	NA	NA	TGTGTCAGCAGCCGTAAAGAGGGCGACCCGGGCACCTTC	CVSSRKEGDPGTF
TRBJ2-5	TRBV18	NA	NA	TGTGCCAGCTCACCACTCCTACTCCAAGAGACCCAGTACTTC	CASSPLLLQETQYF
TRBJ1-2	TRBV2	NA	NA	TGTGCCAGCAGTGAAGGAGTCGCTAACTATGGCTACACCTTC	CASSEGVANYGYTF
TRBJ2-2	TRBV7-9	NA	NA	TGTGCCAGCAGCTTAGCGCTTACAGCCGGACTTGACACCGGGGAGCTGTTTTTT	CASSLALTAGLDTGELFF
TRBJ2-1	TRBV25-1	NA	TRBD2	TGTGCCAGCAGTCCGGGACTAGCGTCCTACAATGAGCAGTTCTTC	CASSPGLASYNEQFF
TRBJ2-5	TRBV19	NA	NA	TGTGCCAGTAGTATAGAAACATTTCAGACCCAGTACTTC	CASSIETFQTQYF
TRBJ1-1	TRBV10-3	NA	NA	TGTGCCATCAGTCCATGGGGAGGGGCGCGAACTGAAGCTTTCTTT	CAISPWGGARTEAFF
TRBJ1-1	TRBV6-5	once	NA	TGTGCCAGCAGTTCCTCAGGGGCCCCGAACACTGAAGCTTTCTTT	CASSSSGAPNTEAFF
TRBJ1-5	TRBV18	NA	NA	TGTGCCAGCTCACCAGGCACAGCTTATAGCAATCAGCCCCAGCATTTT	CASSPGTAYSNQPQHF
TRBJ2-7	TRBV9	NA	NA	TGTGCCAGCAGCCTACAGGGTACCAGGGACGAGCAGTACTTC	CASSLQGTRDEQYF
TRBJ2-1	TRBV4-1	NA	TRBD2	TGCGCCAGCAGCCAAGCGGAACTAGCGGGGGTGTACAATGAGCAGTTCTTC	CASSQAELAGVYNEQFF
TRBJ2-7	TRBV7-9	NA	TRBD1	TGTGCCAGCAGCTTAGCGGGACAGGGCCGGGGGCAGTACTTC	CASSLAGQGRGQYF
TRBJ2-7	TRBV6-5	NA	TRBD1	TGTGCCAGCCGGACAGGGTACGAGCAGTACTTC	CASRTGYEQYF
TRBJ2-5	TRBV5-1	NA	NA	TGCGCCAGCAGCGCCCAAGGGGTAGGGCAAGAGACCCAGTACTTC	CASSAQGVGQETQYF
TRBJ1-5	TRBV2	NA	NA	TGTGCCAGCATTCGGGAGGGCAATCAGCCCCAGCATTTT	CASIREGNQPQHF
TRBJ2-4	TRBV7-8	NA	TRBD1	TGTGCCAGCAGCACACGACAGGGGGCTCGAAACATTCAGTACTTC	CASSTRQGARNIQYF
TRBJ1-6	TRBV20-1	NA	NA	TGCAGTGCCGTAGATAATTCACCCCTCCACTTT	CSAVDNSPLHF
TRBJ1-1	TRBV19	NA	NA	TGTGCCAGTAGTATCCCCCGGGGCGGGGGCACTGAAGCTTTCTTT	CASSIPRGGGTEAFF
TRBJ2-5	TRBV4-2	NA	TRBD1	TGTGCCAGCAGCCACCCCCCCGGGACAGCCGGATTAGAGACCCAGTACTTC	CASSHPPGTAGLETQYF
TRBJ2-6	TRBV13	NA	NA	TGTGCCAGCAGCTTATACGGAGGGGAGAAGTCCAACGTCCTGACTTTC	CASSLYGGEKSNVLTF
TRBJ1-1	TRBV2	few	NA	TGTGCCAGCAGTGAAGACAGGGCCCTTGGCACTGAAGCTTTCTTT	CASSEDRALGTEAFF
TRBJ2-3	TRBV5-1	once	NA	TGCGCCAGCAGCCCTGCGGTCATTTCGGATACGCAGTATTTT	CASSPAVISDTQYF
TRBJ1-4	TRBV5-1	once	NA	TGCGCCAGCAGCTTGACAGGTCCTAATGAAAAACTGTTTTTT	CASSLTGPNEKLFF
TRBJ1-5	TRBV19	NA	NA	TGTGCCAGTAACCCGGGACTAAACAATCAGCCCCAGCATTTT	CASNPGLNNQPQHF
TRBJ2-7	TRBV7-2	NA	TRBD2	TGTGCCGTCCGGGAGGGAACCTACGAGCAGTACTTC	CAVREGTYEQYF
TRBJ1-1	TRBV2	few	NA	TGTGCCACGGGGGGGGGTCTCACTGAAGCTTTCTTT	CATGGGLTEAFF
TRBJ2-7	TRBV7-9	once	TRBD1	TGTGCCAGCAGCTTAGGGGCAGGGGGCGGTTTACGGTCCTACGAGCAGTACTTC	CASSLGAGGGLRSYEQYF
TRBJ1-5	TRBV10-3	NA	TRBD1	TGTGCCATCAGTCCGACAGGGAGAGATCAGCCCCAGCATTTT	CAISPTGRDQPQHF
TRBJ1-6	TRBV27	NA	TRBD1	TGTGCCAGCAGTTCTCGGACAGGCAATTCACCCCTCCACTTT	CASSSRTGNSPLHF
TRBJ1-6	TRBV21-1	NA	NA	TGTGCCAGCAGCAAAGCCGGGGGGGCCTCCTATAATTCACCCCTCCACTTT	CASSKAGGASYNSPLHF
TRBJ1-1	TRBV18	NA	NA	TGTGCCAGCTCACCGGGGGCCCGTACTGAAGCTTTCTTT	CASSPGARTEAFF
TRBJ1-3	TRBV18	NA	NA	TGTGCCAGCTCACCATGGCGTCACCAGGACACGGACTCTGGAAACACCATATATTTT	CASSPWRHQDTDSGNTIYF